These T cell receptor beta chains were read from a single sample in a study of blood T cell repertoires in COVID-19. The assay was immunoSEQ multiplex PCR, and TCRdb's table has in-frame clones only and misses some. This sample yields around 450,000 clones, of which 90% are seen a single time; roughly 0.66% belongs to the top ten. Sequenced input: PBMCs or T cells enriched from blood (not recorded which). These receptors all come from a man in his late teens or twenties who had recovered from COVID-19. CDR3s include the opening cysteine and the closing phenylalanine or tryptophan. The order of the fields is J gene, D gene, V gene, clone size, CDR3 protein, CDR3 DNA. A D gene is named only where the DNA matches it firmly. Size tells how often a clone was seen (once, few, many) or the class of an expanded clone, and some rows leave it out.

TRBJ2-4	-	TRBV7-9	-	CASSLRQGDVAKNIQYF	TGTGCCAGCAGCTTAAGGCAGGGCGATGTCGCCAAAAACATTCAGTACTTC
TRBJ1-1	TRBD1	TRBV5-8	few	CASSLDRQGEAFF	TGTGCCAGCAGCTTGGACCGACAGGGTGAAGCTTTCTTT
TRBJ2-3	-	TRBV27	-	CASSSGSGKDTQYF	TGTGCCAGCAGTTCCGGGTCGGGTAAAGATACGCAGTATTTT
TRBJ1-1	-	TRBV11-3	-	CASSFGAEAFF	TGTGCCAGCAGCTTCGGGGCTGAAGCTTTCTTT
TRBJ2-2	TRBD1	TRBV15	once	CATSLRQGAGELFF	TGTGCCACCAGCCTACGACAGGGGGCCGGGGAGCTGTTTTTT
TRBJ2-3	TRBD1	TRBV3-1/TRBV3-2	once	CASSQTGGRTDTQYF	TGTGCCAGCAGCCAGACAGGGGGCCGCACAGATACGCAGTATTTT
TRBJ1-2	-	TRBV2	-	CASSERVNYGYTF	TGTGCCAGCAGTGAAAGAGTGAACTATGGCTACACCTTC
TRBJ1-1	-	TRBV7-9	-	CASSLQGSLNTEAFF	TGTGCCAGCAGCCTACAGGGATCGTTGAACACTGAAGCTTTCTTT
TRBJ2-7	TRBD2	TRBV11-1	-	CASSLDGVAGAYEQYF	TGTGCCAGCAGCTTAGACGGCGTAGCGGGAGCCTACGAGCAGTACTTC
TRBJ2-7	-	TRBV15	-	CATSRDQGNPWEQYF	TGTGCCACCAGCAGAGATCAGGGTAATCCTTGGGAGCAGTACTTC
TRBJ1-2	-	TRBV7-9	-	CASSFPAGEGYTF	TGTGCCAGCAGCTTCCCGGCAGGGGAAGGCTACACCTTC
TRBJ2-3	-	TRBV7-3	-	CASSVGGGTDTQYF	TGTGCCAGCAGCGTGGGGGGTGGCACAGATACGCAGTATTTT
TRBJ1-2	-	TRBV3-1/TRBV3-2	many	CASSLNRASYTF	TGTGCCAGCAGCCTCAACAGGGCGAGCTACACCTTC
TRBJ2-5	-	TRBV24-1	-	CATSDRPRETQYF	TGTGCCACCAGTGACCGACCTAGGGAGACCCAGTACTTC
TRBJ2-1	TRBD1	TRBV25-1	-	CASSTTGQGFEQFF	TGTGCCAGCAGTACCACGGGACAGGGGTTTGAGCAGTTCTTC
TRBJ2-7	-	TRBV9	-	CASSVDGGQGYEQYF	TGTGCCAGCAGCGTAGATGGTGGCCAGGGCTACGAGCAGTACTTC
TRBJ2-1	TRBD1	TRBV12-5	few	CASGDRYNEQFF	TGTGCTAGTGGGGACAGGTACAATGAGCAGTTCTTC
TRBJ1-5	-	TRBV27	once	CASSLDGAGVNQPQHF	TGTGCCAGCAGTTTAGATGGGGCAGGGGTGAATCAGCCCCAGCATTTT
TRBJ2-2	TRBD2	TRBV9	-	CASSVSGKAGELFF	TGTGCCAGCAGCGTGAGCGGGAAGGCCGGGGAGCTGTTTTTT
TRBJ1-5	-	TRBV5-4	-	CASSFSGSNQPQHF	TGTGCCAGCAGCTTTTCGGGGAGCAATCAGCCCCAGCATTTT
TRBJ2-5	TRBD2	TRBV2	once	CASSRGGQGETQYF	TGTGCCAGCAGCCGGGGGGGCCAGGGAGAGACCCAGTACTTC
TRBJ2-2	TRBD2	TRBV25-1	-	CASSEINSGRVNTGELFF	TGTGCCAGCAGTGAAATAAATAGCGGGAGGGTTAACACCGGGGAGCTGTTTTTT
TRBJ1-6	-	TRBV6-5	-	CASTTRSSYNSPLHF	TGTGCCAGCACTACAAGGAGCTCCTATAATTCACCCCTCCACTTT
TRBJ1-1	TRBD1	TRBV30	-	CAWSPGGRAFF	TGTGCCTGGAGCCCAGGGGGCCGAGCTTTCTTT
TRBJ1-5	-	TRBV6-5	-	CASSYSYRTNQPQHF	TGTGCCAGCAGTTACTCGTACAGAACCAATCAGCCCCAGCATTTT